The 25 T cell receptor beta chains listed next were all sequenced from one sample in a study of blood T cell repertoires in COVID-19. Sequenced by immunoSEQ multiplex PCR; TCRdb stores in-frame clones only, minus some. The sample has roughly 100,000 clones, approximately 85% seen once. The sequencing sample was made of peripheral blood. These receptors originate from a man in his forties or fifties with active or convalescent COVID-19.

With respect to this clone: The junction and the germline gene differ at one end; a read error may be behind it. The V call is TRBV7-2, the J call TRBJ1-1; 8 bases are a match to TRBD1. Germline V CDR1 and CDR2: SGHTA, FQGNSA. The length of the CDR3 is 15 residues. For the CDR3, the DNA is TGTGCCAGCAGCCCTTGGACAGGGATGAAAACTGAAGCTTTCTTT. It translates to CASSPWTGMKTEAFF.

The CDR3 DNA follows: TGTGCCAGCCTCACCCCCGGGGCTGGGACAGGGGGCTCCATGGAGCAGTACTTC. It is translated as CASLTPGAGTGGSMEQYF. This chain connects TRBV28 to TRBJ2-7, with TRBD1 matching over 12 bases. After removal of 8 bases from V and 7 bases from J, the junction contained 21 bases not matched to a gene. CDR3 size: 18 residues. Germline assignment: CDR1 MDHEN and CDR2 SYDVKM.

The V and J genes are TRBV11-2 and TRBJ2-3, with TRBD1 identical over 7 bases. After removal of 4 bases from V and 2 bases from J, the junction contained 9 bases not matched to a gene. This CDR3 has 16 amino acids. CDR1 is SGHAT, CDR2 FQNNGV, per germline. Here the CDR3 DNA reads TGTGCCAGCAGCTCCAGGGACAGAGGCTACACAGATACGCAGTATTTT. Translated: CASSSRDRGYTDTQYF.

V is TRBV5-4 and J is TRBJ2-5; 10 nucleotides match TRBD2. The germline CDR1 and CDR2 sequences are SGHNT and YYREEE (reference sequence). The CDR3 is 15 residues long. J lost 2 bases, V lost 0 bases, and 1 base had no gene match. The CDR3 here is CASSLDSGGQETQYF. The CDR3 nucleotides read TGTGCCAGCAGCTTGGATAGCGGGGGGCAAGAGACCCAGTACTTC.

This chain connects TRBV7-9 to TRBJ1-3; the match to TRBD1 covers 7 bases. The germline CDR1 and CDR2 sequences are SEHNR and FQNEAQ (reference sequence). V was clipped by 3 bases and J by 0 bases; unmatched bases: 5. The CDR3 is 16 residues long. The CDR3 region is CASSFAGTASGNTIYF. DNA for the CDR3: TGTGCCAGCAGCTTTGCCGGGACAGCCTCTGGAAACACCATATATTTT. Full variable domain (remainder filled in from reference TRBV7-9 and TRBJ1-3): DTGVSQNPRHKITKRGQNVTFRCDPISEHNRLYWYRQTLGQGPEFLTYFQNEAQLEKSRLLSDRFSAERPKGSFSTLEIQRTEQGDSAMYLCASSFAGTASGNTIYFGEGSWLTVV.

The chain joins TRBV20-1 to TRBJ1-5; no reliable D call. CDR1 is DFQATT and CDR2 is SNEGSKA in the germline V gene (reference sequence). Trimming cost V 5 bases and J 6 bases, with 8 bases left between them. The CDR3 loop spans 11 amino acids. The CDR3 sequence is CSAGGGQPQHF. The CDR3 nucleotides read TGCAGTGCTGGCGGTGGTCAGCCCCAGCATTTT.

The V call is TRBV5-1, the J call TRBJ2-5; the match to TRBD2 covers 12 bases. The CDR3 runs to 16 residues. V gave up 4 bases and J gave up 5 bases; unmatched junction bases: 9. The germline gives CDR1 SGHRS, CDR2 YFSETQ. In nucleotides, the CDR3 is TGCGCCAGCAGCACATCTAGCGGGGGGGCCCTGGAGACCCAGTACTTC. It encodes CASSTSSGGALETQYF.

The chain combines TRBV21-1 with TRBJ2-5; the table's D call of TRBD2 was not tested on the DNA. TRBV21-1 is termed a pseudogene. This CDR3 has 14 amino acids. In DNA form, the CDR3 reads TGTGCCAGCAGCGGATGGGTAGCGGTCGAGACCCAGTACTTC. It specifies CASSGWVAVETQYF.

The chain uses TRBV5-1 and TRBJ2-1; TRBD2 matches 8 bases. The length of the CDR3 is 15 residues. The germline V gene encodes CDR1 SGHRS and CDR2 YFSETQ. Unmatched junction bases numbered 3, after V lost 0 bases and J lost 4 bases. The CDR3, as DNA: TGCGCCAGCAGCTTGGACGGGGGGGCTTACAATGAGCAGTTCTTC. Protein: CASSLDGGAYNEQFF. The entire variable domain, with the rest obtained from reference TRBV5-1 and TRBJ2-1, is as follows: KAGVTQTPRYLIKTRGQQVTLSCSPISGHRSVSWYQQTPGQGLQFLFEYFSETQRNKGNFPGRFSGRQFSNSRSEMNVSTLELGDSALYLCASSLDGGAYNEQFFGPGTRLTVL.

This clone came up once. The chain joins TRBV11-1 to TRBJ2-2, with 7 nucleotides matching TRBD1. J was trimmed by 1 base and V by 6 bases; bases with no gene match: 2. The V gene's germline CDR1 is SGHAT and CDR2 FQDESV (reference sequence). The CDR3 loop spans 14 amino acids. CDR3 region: CASRRTGNTGELFF. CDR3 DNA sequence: TGTGCCAGCAGACGGACAGGGAACACCGGGGAGCTGTTTTTT.

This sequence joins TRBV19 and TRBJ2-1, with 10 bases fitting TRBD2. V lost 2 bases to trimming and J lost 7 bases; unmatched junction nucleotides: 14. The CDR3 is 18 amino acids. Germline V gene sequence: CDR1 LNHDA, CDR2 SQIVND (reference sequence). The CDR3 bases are TGTGCCAGTAGTATACTGGATAGCGGGGGGCCCCTCGGAAATGAGCAGTTCTTC. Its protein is CASSILDSGGPLGNEQFF.

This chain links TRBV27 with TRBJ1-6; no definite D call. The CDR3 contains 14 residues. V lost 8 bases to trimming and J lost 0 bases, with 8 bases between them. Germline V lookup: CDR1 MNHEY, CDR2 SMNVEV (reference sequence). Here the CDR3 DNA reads TGTGCCAGCGCCCGGAGCTCCTATAATTCACCCCTCCACTTT. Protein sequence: CASARSSYNSPLHF.

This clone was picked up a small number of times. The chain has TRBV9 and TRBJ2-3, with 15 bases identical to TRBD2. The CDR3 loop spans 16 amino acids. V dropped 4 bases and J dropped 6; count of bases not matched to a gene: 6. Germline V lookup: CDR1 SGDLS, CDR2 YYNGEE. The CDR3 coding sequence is TGTGCCAGCAGCCCTGGACTAGCGGGGGGGCGGGATACGCAGTATTTT. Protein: CASSPGLAGGRDTQYF.

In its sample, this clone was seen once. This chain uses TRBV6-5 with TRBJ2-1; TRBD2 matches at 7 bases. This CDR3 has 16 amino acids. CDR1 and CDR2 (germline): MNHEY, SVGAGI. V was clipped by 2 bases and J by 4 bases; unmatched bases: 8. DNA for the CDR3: TGTGCCAGCAGTTACGGGGCGGGGGAGGAATACAATGAGCAGTTCTTC. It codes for CASSYGAGEEYNEQFF.

CDR3 residues: CASSFGRGITNSPLHF. The DNA for the CDR3 is TGTGCCAGCAGTTTTGGCAGGGGGATTACGAATTCACCCCTCCACTTT. This chain joins TRBV27 and TRBJ1-6; 7 positions match TRBD1. Trimming took 3 bases from V and 7 from J; bases not matched to a gene: 9. Germline V gene sequence: CDR1 MNHEY, CDR2 SMNVEV (reference sequence). The CDR3 spans 16 residues.

CDR3 coding DNA: TGTGCCAGCAGGTCTAGCGGGGGGGCAGATACGCAGTATTTT. The encoded protein is CASRSSGGADTQYF. The chain employs TRBV5-6 and TRBJ2-3; TRBD2 agrees at 12 bases. In germline, CDR1 is SGHDT, CDR2 YYEEEE. V shed 5 bases, J shed 4 bases, and the junction held 2 bases outside the gene matches. The CDR3 contains 14 residues.

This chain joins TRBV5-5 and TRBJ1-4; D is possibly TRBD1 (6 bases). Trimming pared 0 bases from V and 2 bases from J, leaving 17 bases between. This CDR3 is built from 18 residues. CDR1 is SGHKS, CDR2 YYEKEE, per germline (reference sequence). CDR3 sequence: CASSLGWGRGATNEKLFF. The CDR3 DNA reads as TGTGCCAGCAGCTTGGGTTGGGGCAGGGGAGCGACTAATGAAAAACTGTTTTTT.

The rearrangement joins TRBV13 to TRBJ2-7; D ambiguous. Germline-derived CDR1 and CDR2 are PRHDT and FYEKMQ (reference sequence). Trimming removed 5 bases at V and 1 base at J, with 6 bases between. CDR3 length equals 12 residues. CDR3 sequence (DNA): TGTGCCAGCAGCGACAAATCCTACGAGCAGTACTTC. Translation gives CASSDKSYEQYF.

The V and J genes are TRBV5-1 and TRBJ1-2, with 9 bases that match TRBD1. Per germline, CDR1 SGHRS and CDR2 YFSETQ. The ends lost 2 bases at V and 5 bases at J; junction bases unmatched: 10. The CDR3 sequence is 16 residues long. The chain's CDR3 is CASSFDRGESEYGYTF. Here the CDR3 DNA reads TGCGCCAGCAGCTTCGACAGGGGGGAATCCGAGTATGGCTACACCTTC.

CDR3 region: CASGSAGSSNTEAFF. The CDR3 DNA sequence: TGTGCCAGCGGATCAGCGGGCAGTTCGAACACTGAAGCTTTCTTT. V and J are TRBV6-5 and TRBJ1-1; D unclear. The ends were cut back, 8 bases at V and 1 base at J, with 17 bases in the middle. The CDR3 loop spans 15 amino acids. Looked up from germline, CDR1 is MNHEY and CDR2 is SVGAGI.

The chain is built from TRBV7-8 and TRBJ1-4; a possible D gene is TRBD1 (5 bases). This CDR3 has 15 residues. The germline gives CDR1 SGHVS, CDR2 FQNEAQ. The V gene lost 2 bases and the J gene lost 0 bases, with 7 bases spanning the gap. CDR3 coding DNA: TGTGCCAGCAGCTTACAGGGTGCAACTAATGAAAAACTGTTTTTT. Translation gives CASSLQGATNEKLFF. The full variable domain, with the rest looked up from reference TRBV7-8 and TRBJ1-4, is GAGVSQSPRYKVAKRGQDVALRCDPISGHVSLFWYQQALGQGPEFLTYFQNEAQLDKSGLPSDRFFAERPEGSVSTLKIQRTQQEDSAVYLCASSLQGATNEKLFFGSGTQLSVL.

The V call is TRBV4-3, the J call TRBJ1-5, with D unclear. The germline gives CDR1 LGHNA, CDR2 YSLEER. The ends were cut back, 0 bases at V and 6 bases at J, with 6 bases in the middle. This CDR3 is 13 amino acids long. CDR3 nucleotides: TGCGCCAGCAGCCAAGACTTCTTTCAGCCCCAGCATTTT. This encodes CASSQDFFQPQHF.

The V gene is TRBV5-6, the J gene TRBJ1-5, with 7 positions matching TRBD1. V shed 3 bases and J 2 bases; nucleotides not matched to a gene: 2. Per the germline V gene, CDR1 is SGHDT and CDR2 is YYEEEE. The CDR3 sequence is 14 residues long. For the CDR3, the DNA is TGTGCCAGCAGCTCCGGGACAGGCAATCAGCCCCAGCATTTT. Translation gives CASSSGTGNQPQHF.

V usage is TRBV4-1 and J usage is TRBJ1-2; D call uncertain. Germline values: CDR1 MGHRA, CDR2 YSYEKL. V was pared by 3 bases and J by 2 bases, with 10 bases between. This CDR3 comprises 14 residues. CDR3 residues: CASSHLDKNYGYTF. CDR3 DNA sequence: TGCGCCAGCAGCCATCTCGACAAGAACTATGGCTACACCTTC.

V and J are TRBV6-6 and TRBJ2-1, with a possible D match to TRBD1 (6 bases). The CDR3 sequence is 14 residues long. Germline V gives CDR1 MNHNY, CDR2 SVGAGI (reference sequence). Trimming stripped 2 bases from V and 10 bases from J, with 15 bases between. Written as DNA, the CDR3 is TGTGCCAGCAGTTACCCGTTACAGGGTCGGGAGCAGTTCTTC. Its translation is CASSYPLQGREQFF.